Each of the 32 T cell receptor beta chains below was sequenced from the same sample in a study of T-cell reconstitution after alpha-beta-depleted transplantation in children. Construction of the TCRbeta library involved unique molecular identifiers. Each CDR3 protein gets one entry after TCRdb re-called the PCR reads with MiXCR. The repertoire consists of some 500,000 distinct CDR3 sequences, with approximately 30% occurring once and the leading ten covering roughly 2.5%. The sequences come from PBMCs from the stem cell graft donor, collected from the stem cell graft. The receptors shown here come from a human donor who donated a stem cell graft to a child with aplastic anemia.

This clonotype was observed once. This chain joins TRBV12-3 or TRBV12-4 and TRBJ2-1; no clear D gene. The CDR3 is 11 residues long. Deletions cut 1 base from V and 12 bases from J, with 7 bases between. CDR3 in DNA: TGTGCCAGCAGTTTAGACTCTTTGCAGTTCTTC. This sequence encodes CASSLDSLQFF.

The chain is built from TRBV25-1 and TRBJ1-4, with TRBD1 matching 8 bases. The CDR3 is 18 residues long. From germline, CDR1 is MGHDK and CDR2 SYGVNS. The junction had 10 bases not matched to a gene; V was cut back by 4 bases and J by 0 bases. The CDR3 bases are TGTGCCAGCAGTGGTAGGACAGGGAGTTTTGCAACTAATGAAAAACTGTTTTTT. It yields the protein CASSGRTGSFATNEKLFF.

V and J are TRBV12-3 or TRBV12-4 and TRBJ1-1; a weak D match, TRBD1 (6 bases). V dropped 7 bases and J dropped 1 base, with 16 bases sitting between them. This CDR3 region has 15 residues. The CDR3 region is CASIPGALPNTEAFF. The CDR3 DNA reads TGTGCCAGCATTCCAGGGGCCCTTCCGAACACTGAAGCTTTCTTT.

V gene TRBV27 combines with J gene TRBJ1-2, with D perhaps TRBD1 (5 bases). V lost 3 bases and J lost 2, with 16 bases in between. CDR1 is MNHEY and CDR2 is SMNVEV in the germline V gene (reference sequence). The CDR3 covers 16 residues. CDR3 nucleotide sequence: TGTGCCAGCAGTTTTATCTCTACCGGGGGAAACTATGGCTACACCTTC. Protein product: CASSFISTGGNYGYTF.

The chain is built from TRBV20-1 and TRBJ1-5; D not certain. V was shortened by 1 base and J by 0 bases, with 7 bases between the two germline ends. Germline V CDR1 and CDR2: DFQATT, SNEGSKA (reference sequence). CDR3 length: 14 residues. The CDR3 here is CSARGRFSNQPQHF. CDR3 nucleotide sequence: TGCAGTGCTAGAGGCCGGTTTAGCAATCAGCCCCAGCATTTT.

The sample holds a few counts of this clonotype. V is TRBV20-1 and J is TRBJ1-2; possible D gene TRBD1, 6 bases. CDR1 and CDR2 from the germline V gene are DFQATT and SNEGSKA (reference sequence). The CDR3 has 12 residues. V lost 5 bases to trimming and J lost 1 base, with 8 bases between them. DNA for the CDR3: TGCAGTGCTGGACAGCTTAACTATGGCTACACCTTC. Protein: CSAGQLNYGYTF.

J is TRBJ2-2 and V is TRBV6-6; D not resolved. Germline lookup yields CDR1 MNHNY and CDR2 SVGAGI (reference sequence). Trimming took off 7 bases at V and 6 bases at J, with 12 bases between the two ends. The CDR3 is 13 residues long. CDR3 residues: CASTQNGAGELFF. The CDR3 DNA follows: TGTGCCAGCACCCAAAATGGGGCCGGGGAGCTGTTTTTT.

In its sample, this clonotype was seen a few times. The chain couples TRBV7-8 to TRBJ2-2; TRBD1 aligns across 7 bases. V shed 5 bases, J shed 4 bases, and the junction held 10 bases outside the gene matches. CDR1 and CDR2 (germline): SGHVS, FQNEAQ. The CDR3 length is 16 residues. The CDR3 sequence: CASSRGQERGTGELFF. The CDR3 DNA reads TGTGCCAGCAGCCGAGGACAGGAGAGGGGCACCGGGGAGCTGTTTTTT.

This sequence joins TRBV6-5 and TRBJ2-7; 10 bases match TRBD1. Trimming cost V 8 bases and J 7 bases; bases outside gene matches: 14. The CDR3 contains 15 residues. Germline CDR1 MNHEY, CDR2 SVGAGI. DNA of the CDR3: TGTGCCAGCGTCATCGACGGGACAGGGGCCAGAGAGCAGTACTTC. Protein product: CASVIDGTGAREQYF.

CDR3 residues: CASSPPNPSIHEQFF. The CDR3 DNA sequence: TGTGCCAGCAGCCCCCCGAATCCGAGCATCCATGAGCAGTTCTTC. V gene TRBV7-9 combines with J gene TRBJ2-1; no clear D gene. This CDR3 is built from 15 residues. Deletions cut 5 bases from V and 8 bases from J, with 19 bases between. CDR1 and CDR2 (germline): SEHNR, FQNEAQ (reference sequence).

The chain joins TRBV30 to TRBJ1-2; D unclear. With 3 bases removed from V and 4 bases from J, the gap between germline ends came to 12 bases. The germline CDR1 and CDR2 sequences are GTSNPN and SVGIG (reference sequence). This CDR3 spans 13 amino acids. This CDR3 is CAWSLLRGYGYTF. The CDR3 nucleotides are TGTGCCTGGAGCCTCCTACGAGGCTATGGCTACACCTTC.

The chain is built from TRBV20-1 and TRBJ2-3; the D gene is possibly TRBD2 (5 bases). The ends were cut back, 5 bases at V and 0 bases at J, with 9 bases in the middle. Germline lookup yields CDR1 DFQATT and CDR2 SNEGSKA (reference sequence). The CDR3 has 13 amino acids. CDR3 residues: CSAPWTSTDTQYF. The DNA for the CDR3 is TGCAGTGCTCCGTGGACTAGCACAGATACGCAGTATTTT.

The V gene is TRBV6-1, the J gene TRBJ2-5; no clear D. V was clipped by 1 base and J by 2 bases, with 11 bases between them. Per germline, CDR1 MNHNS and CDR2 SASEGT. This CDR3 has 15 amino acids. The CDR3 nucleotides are TGTGCCAGCAGTGAAGGTCTAGGCCAGCAAGAGACCCAGTACTTC. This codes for CASSEGLGQQETQYF.

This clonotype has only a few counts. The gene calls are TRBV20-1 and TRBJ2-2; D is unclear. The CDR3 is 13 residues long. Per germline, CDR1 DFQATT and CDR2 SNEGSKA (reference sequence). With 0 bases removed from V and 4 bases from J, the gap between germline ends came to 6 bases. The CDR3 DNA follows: TGCAGTGCTAGAGATCTCGGCACCGGGGAGCTGTTTTTT. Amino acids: CSARDLGTGELFF.

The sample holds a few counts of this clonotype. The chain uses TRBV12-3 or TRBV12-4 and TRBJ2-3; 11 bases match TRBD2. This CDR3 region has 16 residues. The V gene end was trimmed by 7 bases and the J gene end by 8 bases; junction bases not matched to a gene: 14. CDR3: CASTITGGLAAPTQYF. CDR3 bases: TGTGCCAGCACCATAACAGGGGGACTAGCGGCCCCTACGCAGTATTTT.

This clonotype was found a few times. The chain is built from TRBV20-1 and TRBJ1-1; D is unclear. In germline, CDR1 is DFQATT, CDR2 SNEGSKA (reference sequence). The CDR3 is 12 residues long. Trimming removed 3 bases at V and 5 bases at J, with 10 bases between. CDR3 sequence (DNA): TGCAGTGCTAGCGCGGGGTGGACTGAAGCTTTCTTT. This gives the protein CSASAGWTEAFF.

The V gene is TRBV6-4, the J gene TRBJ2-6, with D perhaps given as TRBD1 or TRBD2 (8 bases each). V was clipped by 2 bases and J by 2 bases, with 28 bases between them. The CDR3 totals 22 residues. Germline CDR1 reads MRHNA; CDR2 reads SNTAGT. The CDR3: CASSDTTGGHRGEKTGANVLTF. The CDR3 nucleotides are TGTGCCAGCAGTGACACGACGGGGGGGCACAGGGGGGAAAAGACTGGGGCCAACGTCCTGACTTTC.

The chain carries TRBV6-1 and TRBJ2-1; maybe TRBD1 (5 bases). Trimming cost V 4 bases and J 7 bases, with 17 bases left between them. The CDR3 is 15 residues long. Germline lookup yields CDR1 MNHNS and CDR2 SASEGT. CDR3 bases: TGTGCCAGCAGTGTAGACAGATTTGGTGGTAATGAGCAGTTCTTC. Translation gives CASSVDRFGGNEQFF.

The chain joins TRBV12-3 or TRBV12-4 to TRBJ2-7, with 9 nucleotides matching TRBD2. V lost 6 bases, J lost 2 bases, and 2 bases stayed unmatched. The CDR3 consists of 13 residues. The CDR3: CASRPSGTYEQYV. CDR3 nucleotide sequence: TGTGCCAGCAGACCTAGCGGGACCTACGAGCAGTACGTC.

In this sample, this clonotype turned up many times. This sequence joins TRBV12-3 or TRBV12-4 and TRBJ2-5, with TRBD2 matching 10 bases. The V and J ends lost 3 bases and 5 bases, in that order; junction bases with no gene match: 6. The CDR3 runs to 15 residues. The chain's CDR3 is CASSFSGRFGETQYF. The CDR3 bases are TGTGCCAGCAGTTTTAGCGGGAGGTTCGGGGAGACCCAGTACTTC.

CDR3 region: CASSPRGSGRYNEQFF. The CDR3 nucleotides are TGTGCCAGCAGCCCCCGGGGAAGCGGGAGGTACAATGAGCAGTTCTTC. The chain carries TRBV4-2 and TRBJ2-1; 9 nucleotides align to TRBD2. Germline V lookup: CDR1 LGHNA, CDR2 YNFKEQ. The CDR3 is 16 residues long. The V gene end was trimmed by 4 bases and the J gene end by 4 bases; junction bases not matched to a gene: 8.

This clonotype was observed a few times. The CDR3 region has the DNA TGTGCCAGCAGCCAACAGGGGTTGAAGCAGTACGTC. This gives the protein CASSQQGLKQYV. This chain uses TRBV12-3 or TRBV12-4 with TRBJ2-7; 7 bases line up with TRBD1. After removal of 6 bases from V and 8 bases from J, the junction contained 7 bases not matched to a gene. This CDR3 is 12 amino acids long.

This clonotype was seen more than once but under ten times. CDR3 region: CASSQDYGLVLDLQYF. The DNA for the CDR3 is TGCGCCAGCAGCCAAGACTACGGACTAGTCCTCGACTTGCAGTACTTC. The chain couples TRBV4-3 to TRBJ2-7, with TRBD2 matching over 7 bases. The CDR3 totals 16 residues. The J segment lost 9 bases and the V segment lost 0 bases, leaving 14 bases of the junction unmatched. Germline V lookup: CDR1 LGHNA, CDR2 YSLEER.

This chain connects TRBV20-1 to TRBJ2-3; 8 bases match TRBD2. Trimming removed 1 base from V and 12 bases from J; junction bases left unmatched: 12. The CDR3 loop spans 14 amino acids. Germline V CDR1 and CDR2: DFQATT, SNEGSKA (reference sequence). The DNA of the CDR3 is TGCAGTGCTAGAGCCGGGAGGGGGGGGCCTGCACAGTATTTT. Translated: CSARAGRGGPAQYF.

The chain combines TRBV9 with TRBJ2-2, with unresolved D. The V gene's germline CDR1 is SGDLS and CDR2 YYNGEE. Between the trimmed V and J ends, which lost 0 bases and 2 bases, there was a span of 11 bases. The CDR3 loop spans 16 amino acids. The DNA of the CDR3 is TGTGCCAGCAGCGTAGAGGGTGGCGTAAACACCGGGGAGCTGTTTTTT. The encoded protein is CASSVEGGVNTGELFF.

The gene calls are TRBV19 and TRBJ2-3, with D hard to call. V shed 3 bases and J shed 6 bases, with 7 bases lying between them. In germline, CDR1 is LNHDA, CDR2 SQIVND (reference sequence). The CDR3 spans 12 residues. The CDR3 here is CASSIRRDTQYF. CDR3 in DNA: TGTGCCAGTAGTATCCGACGCGATACGCAGTATTTT.

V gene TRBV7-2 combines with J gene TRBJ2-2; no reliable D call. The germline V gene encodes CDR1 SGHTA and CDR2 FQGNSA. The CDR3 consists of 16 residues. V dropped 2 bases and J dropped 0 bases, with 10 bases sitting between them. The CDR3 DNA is TGTGCCAGCAGCTTAATGCCAATCTCGAACACCGGGGAGCTGTTTTTT. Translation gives CASSLMPISNTGELFF. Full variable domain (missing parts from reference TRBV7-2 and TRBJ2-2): GAGVSQSPSNKVTEKGKDVELRCDPISGHTALYWYRQSLGQGLEFLIYFQGNSAPDKSGLPSDRFSAERTGGSVSTLTIQRTQQEDSAVYLCASSLMPISNTGELFFGEGSRLTVL.

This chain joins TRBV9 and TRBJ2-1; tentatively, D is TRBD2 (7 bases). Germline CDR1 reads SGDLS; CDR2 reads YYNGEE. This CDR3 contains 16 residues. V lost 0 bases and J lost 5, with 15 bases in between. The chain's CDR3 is CASSVGGGQGNNEQFF. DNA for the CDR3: TGTGCCAGCAGCGTAGGGGGAGGGCAGGGGAACAATGAGCAGTTCTTC.

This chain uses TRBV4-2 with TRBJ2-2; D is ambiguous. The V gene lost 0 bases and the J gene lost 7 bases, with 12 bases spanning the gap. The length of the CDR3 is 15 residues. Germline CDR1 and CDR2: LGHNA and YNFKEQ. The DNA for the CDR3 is TGTGCCAGCAGCCAAGATCGAGGAGATGGCGGGGAGCTGTTTTTT. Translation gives CASSQDRGDGGELFF.

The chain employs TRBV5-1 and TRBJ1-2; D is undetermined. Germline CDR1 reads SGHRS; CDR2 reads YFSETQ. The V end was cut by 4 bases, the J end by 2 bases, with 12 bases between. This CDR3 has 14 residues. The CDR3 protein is CASSGKPVNYGYTF. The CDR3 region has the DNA TGCGCCAGCAGCGGAAAGCCGGTCAACTATGGCTACACCTTC. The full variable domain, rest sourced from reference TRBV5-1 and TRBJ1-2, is KAGVTQTPRYLIKTRGQQVTLSCSPISGHRSVSWYQQTPGQGLQFLFEYFSETQRNKGNFPGRFSGRQFSNSRSEMNVSTLELGDSALYLCASSGKPVNYGYTFGSGTRLTVV.

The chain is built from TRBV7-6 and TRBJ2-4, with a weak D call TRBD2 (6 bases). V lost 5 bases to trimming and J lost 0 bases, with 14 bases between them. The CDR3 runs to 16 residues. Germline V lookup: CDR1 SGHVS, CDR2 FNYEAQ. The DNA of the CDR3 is TGTGCCAGCAGCCCGGACGGGAGTTTAGCCAAAAACATTCAGTACTTC. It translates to CASSPDGSLAKNIQYF.

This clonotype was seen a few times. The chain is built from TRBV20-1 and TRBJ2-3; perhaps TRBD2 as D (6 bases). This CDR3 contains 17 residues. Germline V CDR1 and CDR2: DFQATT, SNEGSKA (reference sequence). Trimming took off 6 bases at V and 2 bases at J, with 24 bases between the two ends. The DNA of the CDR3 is TGCAGTGCCTGGGGCGCGGGAAGCGGTGGGGCCACAGATACGCAGTATTTT. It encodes CSAWGAGSGGATDTQYF.